The present entry profiles one TCR beta chain with its context. Its specificity is unknown. Focal radiation was given together with CTLA-4 blockade (ipilimumab) to patients with chemo-refractory metastatic non-small-cell lung cancer. The data belong to a study of radiotherapy plus CTLA-4 blockade in lung cancer. Turning to the study itself: Objective responses were seen in under 20% of patients, disease control in around 31%.

Data came from immunoSEQ multiplex PCR; TCRdb stores just in-frame clones and leaves some out. This sample carries approximately 110,000 clones, around 84% of them seen once, and the ten largest clones take 3% to 4%. Findings and limits, study-wide: Tumor-origin TCR clones grew in blood after radiotherapy plus ipilimumab. It was early blood T cell clone dynamics, with interferon-beta, that reportedly best predicted response.

Sequences were derived from peripheral blood, sampled from a patient treated with radiotherapy plus ipilimumab. The TCR sequence derives from a human donor with non-small cell lung cancer that progressed on radiotherapy plus ipilimumab. Some clones in this sample may be carry-over from other donors' samples.

The CDR3 loop is CASSLRQGLEDTQYF. For the CDR3, the DNA is TGCGCCAGCAGCTTAAGACAGGGGCTTGAAGATACGCAGTATTTT. This rearrangement joins TRBV5-1 to TRBJ2-3; 8 bases are a match to TRBD1. V was pared by 2 bases and J by 5 bases, with 7 bases of the junction left unmatched. There are 15 residues in the CDR3. Germline assignment: CDR1 SGHRS and CDR2 YFSETQ. Filled out from reference TRBV5-1 and TRBJ2-3, the complete variable domain reads KAGVTQTPRYLIKTRGQQVTLSCSPISGHRSVSWYQQTPGQGLQFLFEYFSETQRNKGNFPGRFSGRQFSNSRSEMNVSTLELGDSALYLCASSLRQGLEDTQYFGPGTRLTVL.